This TCR beta chain stems from a study of blood T cell repertoires in COVID-19. Produced via immunoSEQ multiplex PCR; TCRdb's table is partial and in-frame only. Of around 130,000 clones listed, about 89% were seen once; the top ten hold more than 15%. Sequenced: peripheral blood. The TCR was taken from a man aged 50-59 years with active or convalescent COVID-19.

The CDR3 bases are TGTGCCAGCAGCTGGGGACAAGGGAACACTGAAGCTTTCTTT. Translation gives CASSWGQGNTEAFF. J is TRBJ1-1 and V is TRBV5-6, with D perhaps matching TRBD1 (6 bases). Trimming left V 3 bases short and J 1 base short, with 10 bases between. The CDR3 is made up of 14 amino acids. Germline V gene lookup returns CDR1 SGHDT and CDR2 YYEEEE.